This TCR beta chain originates from a study of T-cell memory formation after mild COVID-19. Study details: Largely, TCR clusters stayed within a single donor. Study-wide findings and caveats: For contracting clones, CD4+ ones sat mainly in CM and EM, CD8+ in EMRA.

Germline V lookup: CDR1 ENHRY, CDR2 SYGVKD. This CDR3 contains 13 residues. The ends were cut back, 4 bases at V and 0 bases at J, with 3 bases in the middle. This clonotype was counted a few times. Its matching antigen is unknown. TCRdb ran MiXCR on the 5' RACE reads and lists one entry per CDR3 protein. The sample has about 390,000 distinct CDR3 sequences, roughly 15% seen once. The material sequenced was PBMCs or a T cell subset sorted from them (not recorded which). J is TRBJ2-2 and V is TRBV10-3; D remains unclear. The source of this sequence is a man younger than 30 who had mild COVID-19 (a few samples of this study predate the infection). Cell type and time point are not known. CDR3 sequence (DNA): TGTGCCATCAGTGGGTCGAACACCGGGGAGCTGTTTTTT. Amino acids: CAISGSNTGELFF.